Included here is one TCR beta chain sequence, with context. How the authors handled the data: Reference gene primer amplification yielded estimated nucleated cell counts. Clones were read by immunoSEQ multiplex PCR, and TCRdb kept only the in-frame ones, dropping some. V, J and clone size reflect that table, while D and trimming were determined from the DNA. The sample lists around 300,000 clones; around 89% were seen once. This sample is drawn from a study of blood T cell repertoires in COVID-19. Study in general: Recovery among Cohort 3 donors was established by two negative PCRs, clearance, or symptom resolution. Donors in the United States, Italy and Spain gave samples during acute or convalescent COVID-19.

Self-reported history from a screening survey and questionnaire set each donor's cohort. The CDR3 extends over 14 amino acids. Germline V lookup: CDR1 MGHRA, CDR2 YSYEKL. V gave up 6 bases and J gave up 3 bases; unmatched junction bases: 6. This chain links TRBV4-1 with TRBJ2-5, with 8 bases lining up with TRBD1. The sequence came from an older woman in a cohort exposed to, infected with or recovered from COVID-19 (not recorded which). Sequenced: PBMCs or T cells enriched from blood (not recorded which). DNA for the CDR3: TGCGCCAGCAGGATAACAGGGGGGAAAGAGACCCAGTACTTC. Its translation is CASRITGGKETQYF.